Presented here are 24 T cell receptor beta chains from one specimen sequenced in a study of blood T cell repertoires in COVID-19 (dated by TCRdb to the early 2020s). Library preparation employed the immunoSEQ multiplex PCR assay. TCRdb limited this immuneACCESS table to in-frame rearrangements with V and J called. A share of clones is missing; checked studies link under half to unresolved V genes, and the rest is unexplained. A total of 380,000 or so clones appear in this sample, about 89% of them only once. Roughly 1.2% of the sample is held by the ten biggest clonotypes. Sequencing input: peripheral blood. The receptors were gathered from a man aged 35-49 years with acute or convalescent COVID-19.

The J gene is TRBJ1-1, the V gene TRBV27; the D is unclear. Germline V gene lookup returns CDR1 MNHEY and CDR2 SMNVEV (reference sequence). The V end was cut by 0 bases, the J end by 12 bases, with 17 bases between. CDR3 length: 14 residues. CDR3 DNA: TGTGCCAGCAGTTTATCGAGGGCCGGTACAGAACCTTTCTTT. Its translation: CASSLSRAGTEPFF.

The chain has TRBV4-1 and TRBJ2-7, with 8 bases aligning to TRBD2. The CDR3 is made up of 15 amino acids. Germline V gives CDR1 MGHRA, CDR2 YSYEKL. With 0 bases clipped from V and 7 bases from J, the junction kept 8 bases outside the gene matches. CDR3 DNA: TGCGCCAGCAGCCAAGATCTCGGGGGGGCCAGAGAGCAGTACTTC. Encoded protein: CASSQDLGGAREQYF.

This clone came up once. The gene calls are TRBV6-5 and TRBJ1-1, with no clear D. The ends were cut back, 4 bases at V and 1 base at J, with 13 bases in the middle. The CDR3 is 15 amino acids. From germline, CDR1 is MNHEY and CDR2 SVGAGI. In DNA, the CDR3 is TGTGCCAGCAGTTGGTCTACCGTATCGAACACTGAAGCTTTCTTT. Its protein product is CASSWSTVSNTEAFF.

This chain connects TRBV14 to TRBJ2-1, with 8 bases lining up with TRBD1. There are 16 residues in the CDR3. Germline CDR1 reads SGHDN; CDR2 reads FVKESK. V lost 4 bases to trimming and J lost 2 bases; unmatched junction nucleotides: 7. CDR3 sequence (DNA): TGTGCCAGCAGCCCCTGGACAGGGAGAGCCTACAATGAGCAGTTCTTC. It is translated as CASSPWTGRAYNEQFF.

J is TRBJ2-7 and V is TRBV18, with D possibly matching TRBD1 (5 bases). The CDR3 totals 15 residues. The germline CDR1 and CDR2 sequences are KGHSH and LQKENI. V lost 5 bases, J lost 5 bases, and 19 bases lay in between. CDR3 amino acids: CASSRVGVNSDEQYF. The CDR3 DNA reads TGTGCCAGCTCAAGGGTAGGGGTAAATTCCGACGAGCAGTACTTC.

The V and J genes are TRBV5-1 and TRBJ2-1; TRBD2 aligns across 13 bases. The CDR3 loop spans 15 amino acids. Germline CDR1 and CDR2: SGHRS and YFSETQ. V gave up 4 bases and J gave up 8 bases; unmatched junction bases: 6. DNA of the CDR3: TGCGCCAGCAGCGTAGGACTAGCGGGAGTAGATGAGCAGTTCTTC. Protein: CASSVGLAGVDEQFF.

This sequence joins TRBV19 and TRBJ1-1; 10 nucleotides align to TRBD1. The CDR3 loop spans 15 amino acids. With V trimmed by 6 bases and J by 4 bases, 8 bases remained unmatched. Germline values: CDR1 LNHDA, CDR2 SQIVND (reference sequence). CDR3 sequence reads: CASRTTGGRGTEAFF. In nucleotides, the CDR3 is TGTGCCAGTAGGACGACAGGGGGCCGGGGCACTGAAGCTTTCTTT.

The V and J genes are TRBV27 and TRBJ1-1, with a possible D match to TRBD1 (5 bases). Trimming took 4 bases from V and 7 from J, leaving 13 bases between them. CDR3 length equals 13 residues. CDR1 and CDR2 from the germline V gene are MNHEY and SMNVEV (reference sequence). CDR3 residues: CASSSTGVGEAFF. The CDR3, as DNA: TGTGCCAGCAGTTCCACAGGTGTTGGTGAAGCTTTCTTT.

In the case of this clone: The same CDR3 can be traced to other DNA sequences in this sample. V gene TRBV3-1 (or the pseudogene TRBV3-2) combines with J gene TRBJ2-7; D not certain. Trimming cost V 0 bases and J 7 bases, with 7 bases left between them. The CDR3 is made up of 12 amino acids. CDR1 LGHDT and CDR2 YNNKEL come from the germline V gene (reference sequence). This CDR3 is CASSQDLREQYF. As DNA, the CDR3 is TGTGCCAGCAGCCAAGACCTCAGGGAGCAGTACTTC.

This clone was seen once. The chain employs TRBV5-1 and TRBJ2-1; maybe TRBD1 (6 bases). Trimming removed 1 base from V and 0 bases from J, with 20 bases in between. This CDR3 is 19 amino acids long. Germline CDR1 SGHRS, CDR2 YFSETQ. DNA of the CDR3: TGCGCCAGCAGCTTGAGTTCGGGACAAATAATTTACTCCTACAATGAGCAGTTCTTC. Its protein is CASSLSSGQIIYSYNEQFF. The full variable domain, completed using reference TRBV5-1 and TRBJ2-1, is KAGVTQTPRYLIKTRGQQVTLSCSPISGHRSVSWYQQTPGQGLQFLFEYFSETQRNKGNFPGRFSGRQFSNSRSEMNVSTLELGDSALYLCASSLSSGQIIYSYNEQFFGPGTRLTVL.

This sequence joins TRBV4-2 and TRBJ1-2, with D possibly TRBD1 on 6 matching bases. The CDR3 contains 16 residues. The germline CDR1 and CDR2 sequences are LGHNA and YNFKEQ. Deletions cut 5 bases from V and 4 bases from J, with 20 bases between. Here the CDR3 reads CASSESTGLEGYGYTF. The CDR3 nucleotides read TGTGCCAGCAGCGAATCTACAGGGCTGGAAGGCTATGGCTACACCTTC.

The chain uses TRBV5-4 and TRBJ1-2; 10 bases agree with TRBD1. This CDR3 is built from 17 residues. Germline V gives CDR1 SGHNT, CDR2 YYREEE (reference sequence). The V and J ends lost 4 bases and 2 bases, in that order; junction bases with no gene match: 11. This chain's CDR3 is CASSPWRDRGSNYGYTF. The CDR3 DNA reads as TGTGCCAGCAGCCCGTGGCGGGACAGGGGATCGAACTATGGCTACACCTTC. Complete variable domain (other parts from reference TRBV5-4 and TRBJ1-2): ETGVTQSPTHLIKTRGQQVTLRCSSQSGHNTVSWYQQALGQGPQFIFQYYREEENGRGNFPPRFSGLQFPNYSSELNVNALELDDSALYLCASSPWRDRGSNYGYTFGSGTRLTVV.

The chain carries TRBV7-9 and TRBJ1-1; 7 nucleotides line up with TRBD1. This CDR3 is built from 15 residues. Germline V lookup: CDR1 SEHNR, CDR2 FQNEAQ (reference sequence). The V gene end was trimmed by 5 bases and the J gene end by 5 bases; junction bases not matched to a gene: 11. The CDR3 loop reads CASSPAQGSQTEAFF. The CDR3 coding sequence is TGTGCCAGCAGCCCCGCACAGGGGAGTCAAACTGAAGCTTTCTTT.

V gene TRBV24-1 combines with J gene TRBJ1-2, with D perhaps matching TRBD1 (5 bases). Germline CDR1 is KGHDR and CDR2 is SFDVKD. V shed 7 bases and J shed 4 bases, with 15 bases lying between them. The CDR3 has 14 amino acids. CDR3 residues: CATRTVDRSYGYTF. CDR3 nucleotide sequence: TGTGCCACCAGGACCGTTGACAGATCCTATGGCTACACCTTC.

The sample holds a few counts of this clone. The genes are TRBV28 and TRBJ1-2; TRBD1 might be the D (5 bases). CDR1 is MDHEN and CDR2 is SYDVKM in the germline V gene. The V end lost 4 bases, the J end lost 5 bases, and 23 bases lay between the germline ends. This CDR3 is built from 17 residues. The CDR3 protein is CASSSPGGYTHTYGYTF. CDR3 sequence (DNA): TGTGCCAGCAGTTCTCCGGGGGGTTATACCCATACTTATGGCTACACCTTC.

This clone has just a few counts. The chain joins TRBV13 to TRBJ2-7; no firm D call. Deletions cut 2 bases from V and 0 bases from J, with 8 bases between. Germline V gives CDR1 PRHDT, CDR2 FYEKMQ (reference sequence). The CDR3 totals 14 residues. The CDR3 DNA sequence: TGTGCCAGCAGCTTATACAGTCCCTCCTACGAGCAGTACTTC. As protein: CASSLYSPSYEQYF.

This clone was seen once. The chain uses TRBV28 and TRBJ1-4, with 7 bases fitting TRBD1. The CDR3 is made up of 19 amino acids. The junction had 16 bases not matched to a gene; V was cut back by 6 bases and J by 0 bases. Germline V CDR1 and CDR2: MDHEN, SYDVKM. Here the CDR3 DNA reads TGTGCCAGCAGCCTTTTGTCGACAGGGTCCCCTGCAACTAATGAAAAACTGTTTTTT. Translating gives CASSLLSTGSPATNEKLFF.

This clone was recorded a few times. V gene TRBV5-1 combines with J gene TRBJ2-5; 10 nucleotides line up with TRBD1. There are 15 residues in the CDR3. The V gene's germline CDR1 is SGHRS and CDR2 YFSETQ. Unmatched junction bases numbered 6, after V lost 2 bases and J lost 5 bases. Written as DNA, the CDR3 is TGCGCCAGCAGCTTTCCGGGACAGGGGCCGGAGACCCAGTACTTC. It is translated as CASSFPGQGPETQYF.

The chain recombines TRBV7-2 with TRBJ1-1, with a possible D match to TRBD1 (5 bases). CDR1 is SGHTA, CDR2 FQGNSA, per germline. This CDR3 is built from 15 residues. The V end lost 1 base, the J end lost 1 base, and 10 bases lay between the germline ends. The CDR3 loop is CASSLVGGGNTEAFF. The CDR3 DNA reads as TGTGCCAGCAGCTTAGTGGGCGGGGGGAACACTGAAGCTTTCTTT.

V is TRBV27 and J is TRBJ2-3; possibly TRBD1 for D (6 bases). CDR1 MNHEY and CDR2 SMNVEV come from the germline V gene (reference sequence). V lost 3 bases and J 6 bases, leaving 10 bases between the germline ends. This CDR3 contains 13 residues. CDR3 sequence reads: CASSFRGKDTQYF. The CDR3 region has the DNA TGTGCCAGCAGTTTTAGGGGGAAGGATACGCAGTATTTT.

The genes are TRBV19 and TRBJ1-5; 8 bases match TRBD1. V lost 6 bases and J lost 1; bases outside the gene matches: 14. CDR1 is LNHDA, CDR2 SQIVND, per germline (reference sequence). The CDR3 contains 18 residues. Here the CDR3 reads CASRGRTGTEVSNQPQHF. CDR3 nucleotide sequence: TGTGCCAGTAGGGGACGGACAGGGACGGAGGTGAGCAATCAGCCCCAGCATTTT.

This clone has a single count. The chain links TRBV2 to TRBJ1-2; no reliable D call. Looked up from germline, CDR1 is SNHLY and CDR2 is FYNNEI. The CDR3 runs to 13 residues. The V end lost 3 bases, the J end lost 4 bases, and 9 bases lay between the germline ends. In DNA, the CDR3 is TGTGCCAGCAGTGATGGGCCGGTCTATGGCTACACCTTC. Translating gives CASSDGPVYGYTF.

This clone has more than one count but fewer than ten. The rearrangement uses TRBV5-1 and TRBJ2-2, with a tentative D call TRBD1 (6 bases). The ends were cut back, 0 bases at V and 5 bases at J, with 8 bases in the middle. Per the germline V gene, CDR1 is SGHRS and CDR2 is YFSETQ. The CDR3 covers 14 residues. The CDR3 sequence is CASSLGTVTGELFF. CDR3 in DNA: TGCGCCAGCAGCTTGGGGACAGTTACCGGGGAGCTGTTTTTT.

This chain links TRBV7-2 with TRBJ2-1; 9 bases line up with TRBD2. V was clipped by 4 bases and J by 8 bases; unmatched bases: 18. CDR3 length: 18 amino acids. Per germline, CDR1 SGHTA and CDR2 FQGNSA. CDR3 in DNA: TGTGCCAGCAGCTCCGGACTGCGGGCTAGCGGGGCGGGATATGAGCAGTTCTTC. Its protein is CASSSGLRASGAGYEQFF.